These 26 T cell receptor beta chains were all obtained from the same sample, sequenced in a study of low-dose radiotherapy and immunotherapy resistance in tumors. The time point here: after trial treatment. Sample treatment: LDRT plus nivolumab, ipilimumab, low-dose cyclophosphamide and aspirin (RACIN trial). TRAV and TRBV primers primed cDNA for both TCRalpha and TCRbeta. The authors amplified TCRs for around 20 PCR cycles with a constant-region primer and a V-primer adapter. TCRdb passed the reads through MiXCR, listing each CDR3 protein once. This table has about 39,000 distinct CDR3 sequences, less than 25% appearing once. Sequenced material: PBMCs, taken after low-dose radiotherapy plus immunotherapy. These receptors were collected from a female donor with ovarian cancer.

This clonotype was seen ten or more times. CDR3 region: CASSALRETQYF. CDR3 in DNA: TGTGCCAGCAGTGCCCTTCGGGAGACCCAGTACTTC. The chain is built from TRBV2 and TRBJ2-5; D gene ambiguous. The CDR3 sequence is 12 residues long. The germline V gene encodes CDR1 SNHLY and CDR2 FYNNEI. The ends were cut back, 4 bases at V and 5 bases at J, with 8 bases in the middle.

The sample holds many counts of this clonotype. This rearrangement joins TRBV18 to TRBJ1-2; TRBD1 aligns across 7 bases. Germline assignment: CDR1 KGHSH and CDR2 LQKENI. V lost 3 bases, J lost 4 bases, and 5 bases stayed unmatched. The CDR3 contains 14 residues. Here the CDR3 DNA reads TGTGCCAGCTCACCTATACAGGGGTCCTATGGCTACACCTTC. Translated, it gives CASSPIQGSYGYTF.

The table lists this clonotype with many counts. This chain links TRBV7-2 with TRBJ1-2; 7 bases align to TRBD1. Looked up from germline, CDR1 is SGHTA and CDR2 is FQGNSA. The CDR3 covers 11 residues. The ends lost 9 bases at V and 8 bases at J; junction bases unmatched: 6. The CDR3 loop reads CASIRGYGYTF. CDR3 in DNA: TGTGCCAGTATCAGGGGGTACGGCTACACCTTC.

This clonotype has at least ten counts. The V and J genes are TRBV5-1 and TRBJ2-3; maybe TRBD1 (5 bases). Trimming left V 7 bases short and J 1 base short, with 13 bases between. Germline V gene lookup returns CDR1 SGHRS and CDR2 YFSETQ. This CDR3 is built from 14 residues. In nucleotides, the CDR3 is TGCGCCAGCTCGGACACCTTGGGCACAGATACGCAGTATTTT. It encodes CASSDTLGTDTQYF.

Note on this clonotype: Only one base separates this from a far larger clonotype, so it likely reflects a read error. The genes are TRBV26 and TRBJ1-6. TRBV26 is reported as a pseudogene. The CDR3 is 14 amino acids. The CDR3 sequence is CASSPITARSPLHF. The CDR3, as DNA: TGTGCCAGCAGCCCGATTACCGCCAGGTCACCCCTCCACTTT.

CDR3 nucleotides: TGTGCCAGCAGTGACTCTAGCGGCTCCTACAATGAGCAGTTCTTC. It is translated as CASSDSSGSYNEQFF. The genes are TRBV6-4 and TRBJ2-1; the D gene is possibly TRBD2 (6 bases). The CDR3 contains 15 residues. V gave up 0 bases and J gave up 0 bases, with 6 bases separating them. CDR1 is MRHNA and CDR2 is SNTAGT in the germline V gene.

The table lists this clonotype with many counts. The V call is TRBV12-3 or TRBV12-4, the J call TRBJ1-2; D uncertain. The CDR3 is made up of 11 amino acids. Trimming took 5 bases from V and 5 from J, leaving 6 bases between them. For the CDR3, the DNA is TGTGCCAGCAGTCCCGGATATGGCTACACCTTC. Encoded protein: CASSPGYGYTF.

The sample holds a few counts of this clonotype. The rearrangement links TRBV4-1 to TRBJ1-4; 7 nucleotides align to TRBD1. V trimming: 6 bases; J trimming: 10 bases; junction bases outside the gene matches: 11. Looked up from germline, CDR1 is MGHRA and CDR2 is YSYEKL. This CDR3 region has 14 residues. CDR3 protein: CASRVRGRLGKLFF. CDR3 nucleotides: TGCGCCAGCAGGGTTAGGGGGCGCTTAGGAAAACTGTTTTTT.

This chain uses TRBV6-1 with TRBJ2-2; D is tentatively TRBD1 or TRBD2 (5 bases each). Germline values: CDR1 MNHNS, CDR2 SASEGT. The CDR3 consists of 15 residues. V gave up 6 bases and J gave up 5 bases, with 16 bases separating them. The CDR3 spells CASSPGPALTGELFF. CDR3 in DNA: TGTGCCAGCAGCCCGGGACCGGCACTTACCGGGGAGCTGTTTTTT.

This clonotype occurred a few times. The CDR3 DNA reads as TGTGCCAGCCAACTAGCGGGAGTCCCCGGGGTCCGGGCAGGGGTCGAGCAGTACTTC. Amino acid sequence: CASQLAGVPGVRAGVEQYF. This chain joins TRBV2 and TRBJ2-7; TRBD2 matches at 11 bases. CDR1 is SNHLY and CDR2 is FYNNEI in the germline V gene. The trim removed 8 bases at V and 6 bases at J, leaving 24 bases unmatched. The CDR3 has 19 amino acids.

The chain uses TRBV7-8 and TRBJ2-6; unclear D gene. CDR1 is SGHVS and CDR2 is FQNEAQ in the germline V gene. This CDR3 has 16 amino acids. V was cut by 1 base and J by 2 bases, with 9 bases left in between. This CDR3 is CASSLGASPGANVLTF. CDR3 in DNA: TGTGCCAGCAGCTTAGGGGCTTCGCCTGGGGCCAACGTCCTGACTTTC.

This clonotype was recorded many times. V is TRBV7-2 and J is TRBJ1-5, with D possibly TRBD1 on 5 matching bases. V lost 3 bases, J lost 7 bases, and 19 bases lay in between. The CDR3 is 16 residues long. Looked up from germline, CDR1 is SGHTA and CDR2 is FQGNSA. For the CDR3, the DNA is TGTGCCAGCAGCTTGGGTAGGGGCTTCGGCGGGCAGCCCCAGCATTTT. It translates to CASSLGRGFGGQPQHF.

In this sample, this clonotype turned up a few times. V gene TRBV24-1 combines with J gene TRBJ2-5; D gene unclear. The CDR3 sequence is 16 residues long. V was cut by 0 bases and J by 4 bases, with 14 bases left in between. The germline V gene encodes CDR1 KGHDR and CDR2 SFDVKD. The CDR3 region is CATSDLHRGTRETQYF. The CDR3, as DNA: TGTGCCACCAGTGATTTGCATCGAGGCACAAGAGAGACCCAGTACTTC.

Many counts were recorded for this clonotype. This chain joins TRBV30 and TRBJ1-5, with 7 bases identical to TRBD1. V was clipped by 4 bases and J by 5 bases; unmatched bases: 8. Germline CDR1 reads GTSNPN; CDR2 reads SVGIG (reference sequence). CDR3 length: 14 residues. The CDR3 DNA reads TGTGCCTGGAACCAACAGGGGACCTATCAGCCCCAGCATTTT. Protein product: CAWNQQGTYQPQHF.

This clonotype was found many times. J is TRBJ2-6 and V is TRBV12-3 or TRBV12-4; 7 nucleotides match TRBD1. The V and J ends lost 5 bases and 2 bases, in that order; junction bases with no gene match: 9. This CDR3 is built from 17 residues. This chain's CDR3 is CASSPPRQGTGANVLTF. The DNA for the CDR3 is TGTGCCAGCAGTCCCCCTAGACAGGGCACTGGGGCCAACGTCCTGACTTTC.

The CDR3 bases are TGTGCCAGCACCGGCGAAAGTCTGAACACTGAAGCTTTCTTT. Protein product: CASTGESLNTEAFF. This chain joins TRBV2 and TRBJ1-1; D gene ambiguous. V was cut by 7 bases and J by 0 bases, with 12 bases left in between. Germline V lookup: CDR1 SNHLY, CDR2 FYNNEI. This CDR3 spans 14 amino acids.

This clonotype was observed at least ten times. This CDR3 reads CASIAGPTINQPQHF. CDR3 DNA: TGTGCCAGTATAGCGGGGCCCACTATAAATCAGCCCCAGCATTTT. The V call is TRBV19, the J call TRBJ1-5; D is possibly TRBD1 (5 bases). Germline values: CDR1 LNHDA, CDR2 SQIVND (reference sequence). Trimming removed 7 bases at V and 4 bases at J, with 17 bases between. The CDR3 contains 15 residues.

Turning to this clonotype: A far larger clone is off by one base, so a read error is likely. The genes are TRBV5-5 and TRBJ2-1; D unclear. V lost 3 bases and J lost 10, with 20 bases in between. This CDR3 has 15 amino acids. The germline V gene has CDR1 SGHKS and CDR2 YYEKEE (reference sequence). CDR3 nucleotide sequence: TGTGCCAGCAGCTCCCCCTCGACGGGTACCTACGAGCAGTTCTTC. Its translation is CASSSPSTGTYEQFF.

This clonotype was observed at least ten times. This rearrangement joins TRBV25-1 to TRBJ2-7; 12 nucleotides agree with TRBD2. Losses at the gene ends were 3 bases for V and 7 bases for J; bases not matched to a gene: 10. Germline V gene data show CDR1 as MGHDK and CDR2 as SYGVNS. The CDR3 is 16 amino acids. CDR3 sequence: CASSDSLAGGRGEQYF. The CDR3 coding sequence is TGTGCCAGCAGTGATTCTCTAGCGGGGGGGAGAGGTGAGCAGTACTTC.

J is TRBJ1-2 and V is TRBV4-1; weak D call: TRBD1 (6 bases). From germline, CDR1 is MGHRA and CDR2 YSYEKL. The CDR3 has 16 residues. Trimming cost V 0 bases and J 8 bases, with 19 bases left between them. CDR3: CASSQEGNRALGGYTF. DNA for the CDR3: TGCGCCAGCAGCCAAGAGGGGAACAGGGCGTTGGGCGGCTACACCTTC.

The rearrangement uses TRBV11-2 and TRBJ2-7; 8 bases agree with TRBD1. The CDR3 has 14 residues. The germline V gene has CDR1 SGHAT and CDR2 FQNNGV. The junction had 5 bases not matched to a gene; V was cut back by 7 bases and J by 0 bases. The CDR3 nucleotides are TGTGCCAGCATCCAGGGGGCCGCCTCCTACGAGCAGTACTTC. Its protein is CASIQGAASYEQYF.

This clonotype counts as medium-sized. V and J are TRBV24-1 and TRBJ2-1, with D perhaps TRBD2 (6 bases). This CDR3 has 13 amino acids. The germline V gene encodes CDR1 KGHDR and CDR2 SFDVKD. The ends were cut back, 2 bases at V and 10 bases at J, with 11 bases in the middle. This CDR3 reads CATSDWEESEQFF. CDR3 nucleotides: TGTGCCACCAGTGATTGGGAGGAGTCGGAGCAGTTCTTC.

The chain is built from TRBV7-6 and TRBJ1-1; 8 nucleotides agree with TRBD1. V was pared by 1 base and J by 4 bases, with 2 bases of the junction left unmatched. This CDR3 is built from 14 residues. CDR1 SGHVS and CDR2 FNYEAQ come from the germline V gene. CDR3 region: CASSLEGTGTEAFF. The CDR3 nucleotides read TGTGCCAGCAGCTTAGAAGGGACAGGCACTGAAGCTTTCTTT. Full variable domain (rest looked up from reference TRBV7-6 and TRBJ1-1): GAGVSQSPRYKVTKRGQDVALRCDPISGHVSLYWYRQALGQGPEFLTYFNYEAQQDKSGLPNDRFSAERPEGSISTLTIQRTEQRDSAMYRCASSLEGTGTEAFFGQGTRLTVV.

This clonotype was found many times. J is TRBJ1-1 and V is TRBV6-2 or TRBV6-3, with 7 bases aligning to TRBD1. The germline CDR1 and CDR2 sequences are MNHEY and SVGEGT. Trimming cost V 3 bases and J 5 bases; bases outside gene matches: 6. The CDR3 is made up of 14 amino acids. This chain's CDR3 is CASSYRQGGTEAFF. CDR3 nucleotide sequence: TGTGCCAGCAGTTATCGACAGGGTGGGACTGAAGCTTTCTTT.

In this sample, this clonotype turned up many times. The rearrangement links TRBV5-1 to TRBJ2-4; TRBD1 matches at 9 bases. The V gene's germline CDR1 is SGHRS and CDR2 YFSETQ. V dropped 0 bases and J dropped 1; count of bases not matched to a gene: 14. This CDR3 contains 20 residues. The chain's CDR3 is CASSLVGGQGFPFAKNIQYF. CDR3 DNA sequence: TGCGCCAGCAGCTTGGTGGGCGGACAGGGGTTCCCTTTTGCCAAAAACATTCAGTACTTC. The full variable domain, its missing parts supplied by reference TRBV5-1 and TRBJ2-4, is KAGVTQTPRYLIKTRGQQVTLSCSPISGHRSVSWYQQTPGQGLQFLFEYFSETQRNKGNFPGRFSGRQFSNSRSEMNVSTLELGDSALYLCASSLVGGQGFPFAKNIQYFGAGTRLSVL.

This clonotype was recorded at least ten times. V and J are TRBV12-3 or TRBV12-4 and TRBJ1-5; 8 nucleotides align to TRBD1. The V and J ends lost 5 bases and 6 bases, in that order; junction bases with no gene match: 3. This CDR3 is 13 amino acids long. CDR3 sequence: CASSPGGGQPQHF. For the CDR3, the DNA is TGTGCCAGCAGTCCAGGGGGCGGTCAGCCCCAGCATTTT.